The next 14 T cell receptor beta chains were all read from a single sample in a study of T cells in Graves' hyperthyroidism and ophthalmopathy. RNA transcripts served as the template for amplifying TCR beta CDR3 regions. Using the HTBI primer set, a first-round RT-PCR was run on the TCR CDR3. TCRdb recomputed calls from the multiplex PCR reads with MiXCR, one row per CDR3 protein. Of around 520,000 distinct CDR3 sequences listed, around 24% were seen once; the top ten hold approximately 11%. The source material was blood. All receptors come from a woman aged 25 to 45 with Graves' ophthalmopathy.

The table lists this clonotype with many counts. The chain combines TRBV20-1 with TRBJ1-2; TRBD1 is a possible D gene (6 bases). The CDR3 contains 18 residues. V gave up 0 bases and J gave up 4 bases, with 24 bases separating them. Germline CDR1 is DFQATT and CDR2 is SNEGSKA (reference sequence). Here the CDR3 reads CSARDLPQGTLSGYGYTF. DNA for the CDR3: TGCAGTGCTAGAGATCTCCCTCAGGGGACCCTGTCTGGCTATGGCTACACCTTC.

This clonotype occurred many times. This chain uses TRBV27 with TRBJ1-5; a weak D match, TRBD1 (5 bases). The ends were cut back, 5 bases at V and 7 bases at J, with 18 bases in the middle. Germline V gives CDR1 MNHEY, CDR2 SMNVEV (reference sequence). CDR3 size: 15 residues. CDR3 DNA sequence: TGTGCCAGCAGTACCTGGGGGGGGAAAGGGCAGCCCCAGCATTTT. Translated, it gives CASSTWGGKGQPQHF.

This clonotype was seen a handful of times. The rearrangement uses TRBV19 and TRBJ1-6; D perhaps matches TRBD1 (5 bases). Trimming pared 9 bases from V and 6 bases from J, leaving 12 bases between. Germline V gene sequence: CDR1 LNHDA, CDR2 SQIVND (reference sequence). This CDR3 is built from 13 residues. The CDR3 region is CASNRDPNSPLHF. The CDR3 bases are TGTGCCAGCAACCGGGACCCTAATTCACCCCTCCACTTT. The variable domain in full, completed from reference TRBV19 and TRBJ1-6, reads DGGITQSPKYLFRKEGQNVTLSCEQNLNHDAMYWYRQDPGQGLRLIYYSQIVNDFQKGDIAEGYSVSREKKESFPLTVTSAQKNPTAFYLCASNRDPNSPLHFGNGTRLTVT.

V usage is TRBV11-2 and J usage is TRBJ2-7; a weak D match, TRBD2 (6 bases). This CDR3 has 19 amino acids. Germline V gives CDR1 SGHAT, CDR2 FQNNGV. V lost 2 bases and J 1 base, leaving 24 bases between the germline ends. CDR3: CASSLLIGLRVGTSYEQYF. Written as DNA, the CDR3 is TGTGCCAGCAGCTTACTCATTGGACTACGGGTGGGGACTTCCTACGAGCAGTACTTC.

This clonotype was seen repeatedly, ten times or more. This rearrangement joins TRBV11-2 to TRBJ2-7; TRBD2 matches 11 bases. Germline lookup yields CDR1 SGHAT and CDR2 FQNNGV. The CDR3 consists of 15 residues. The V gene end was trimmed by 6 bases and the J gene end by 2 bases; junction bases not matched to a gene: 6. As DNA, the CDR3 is TGTGCCAGCAGACCGACTAGCGGGAACACCTACGAGCAGTACTTC. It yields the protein CASRPTSGNTYEQYF.

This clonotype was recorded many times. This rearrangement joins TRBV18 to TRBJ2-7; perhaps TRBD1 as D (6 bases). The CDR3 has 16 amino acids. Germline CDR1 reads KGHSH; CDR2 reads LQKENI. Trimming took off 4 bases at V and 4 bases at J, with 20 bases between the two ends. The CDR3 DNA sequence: TGTGCCAGCTCACGACCAACAGGGACCGAGAATTACGAGCAGTACTTC. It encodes CASSRPTGTENYEQYF.

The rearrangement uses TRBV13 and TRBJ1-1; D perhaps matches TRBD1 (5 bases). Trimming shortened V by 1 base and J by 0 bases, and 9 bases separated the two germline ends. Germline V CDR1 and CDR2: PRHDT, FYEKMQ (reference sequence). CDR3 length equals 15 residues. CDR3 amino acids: CASSLVQGMNTEAFF. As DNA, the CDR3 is TGTGCCAGCAGCTTAGTCCAGGGTATGAACACTGAAGCTTTCTTT.

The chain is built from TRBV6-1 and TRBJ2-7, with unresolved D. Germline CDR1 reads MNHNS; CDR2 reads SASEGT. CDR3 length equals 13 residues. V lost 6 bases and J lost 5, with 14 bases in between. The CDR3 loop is CASSLTSGNEQYF. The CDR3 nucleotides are TGTGCCAGCAGCCTGACTTCGGGCAACGAGCAGTACTTC.

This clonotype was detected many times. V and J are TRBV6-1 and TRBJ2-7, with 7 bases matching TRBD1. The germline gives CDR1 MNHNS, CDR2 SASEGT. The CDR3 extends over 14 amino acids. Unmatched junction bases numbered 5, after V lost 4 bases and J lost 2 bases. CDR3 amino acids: CASSVSGQTYEQYF. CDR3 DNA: TGTGCCAGCAGTGTATCGGGACAGACCTACGAGCAGTACTTC.

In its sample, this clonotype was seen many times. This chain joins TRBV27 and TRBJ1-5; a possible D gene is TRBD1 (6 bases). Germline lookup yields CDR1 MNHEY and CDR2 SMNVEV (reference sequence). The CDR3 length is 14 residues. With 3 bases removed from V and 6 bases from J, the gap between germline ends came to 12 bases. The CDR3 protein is CASSLLGGAQPQHF. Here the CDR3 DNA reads TGTGCCAGCAGTTTGTTAGGGGGAGCTCAGCCCCAGCATTTT.

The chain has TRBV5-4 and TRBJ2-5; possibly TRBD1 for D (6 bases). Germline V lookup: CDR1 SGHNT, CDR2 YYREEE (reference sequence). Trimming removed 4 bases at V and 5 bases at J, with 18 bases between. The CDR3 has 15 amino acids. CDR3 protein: CASSPNTGYSETQYF. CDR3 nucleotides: TGTGCCAGCAGCCCCAATACAGGGTATTCCGAGACCCAGTACTTC.

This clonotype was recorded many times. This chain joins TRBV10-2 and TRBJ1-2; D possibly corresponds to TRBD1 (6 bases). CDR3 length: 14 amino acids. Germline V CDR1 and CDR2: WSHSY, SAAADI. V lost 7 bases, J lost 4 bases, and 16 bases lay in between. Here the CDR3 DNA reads TGCGCCAGCAAAGGGAAACAGGGCCTCTATGGCTACACCTTC. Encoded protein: CASKGKQGLYGYTF.

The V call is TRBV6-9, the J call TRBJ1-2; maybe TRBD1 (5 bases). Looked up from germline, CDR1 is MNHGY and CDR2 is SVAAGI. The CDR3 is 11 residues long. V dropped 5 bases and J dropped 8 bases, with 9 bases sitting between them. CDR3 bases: TGTGCCAGCAGTATTTGGGGGGGCTACACCTTC. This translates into CASSIWGGYTF.

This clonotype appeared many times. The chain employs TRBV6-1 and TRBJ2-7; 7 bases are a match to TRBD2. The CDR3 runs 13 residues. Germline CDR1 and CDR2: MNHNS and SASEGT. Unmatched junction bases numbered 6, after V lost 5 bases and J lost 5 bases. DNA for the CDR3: TGTGCCAGCAGTCTGGGGGGGGTCGACGAGCAGTACTTC. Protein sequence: CASSLGGVDEQYF.